Following are 20 T cell receptor beta chains from one sample sequenced in a study of blood T cells in healthy people across ages. Primed by a sample-barcoded 5' primer and a J-beta primer mix, a second PCR proceeded for about 6 to 11 cycles. MiXCR was run by TCRdb on the 5' RACE reads, yielding one entry per CDR3 protein. The sample contains roughly 1.9 million distinct CDR3 sequences, 30% to 40% of which appear only once. Material: blood. These receptors were obtained from a human donor in good health.

This clonotype was recorded only once. This chain joins TRBV9 and TRBJ1-2, with D uncertain. CDR1 SGDLS and CDR2 YYNGEE come from the germline V gene. Trimming stripped 3 bases from V and 0 bases from J, with 12 bases between. The CDR3 is 15 residues long. CDR3 sequence: CASSGSVGSNYGYTF. For the CDR3, the DNA is TGTGCCAGCAGCGGTAGCGTGGGATCTAACTATGGCTACACCTTC.

The chain couples TRBV30 to TRBJ2-5; D gene uncertain. The CDR3 has 13 amino acids. Germline CDR1 and CDR2: GTSNPN and SVGIG (reference sequence). Trimming removed 3 bases from V and 1 base from J, with 9 bases in between. The CDR3 is CAWRRGSQETQYF. The CDR3 DNA reads TGTGCCTGGAGGCGAGGTTCCCAAGAGACCCAGTACTTC.

The gene calls are TRBV11-3 and TRBJ2-5; no clear D. Trimming took 3 bases from V and 2 from J, leaving 10 bases between them. In germline, CDR1 is SGHNT, CDR2 YENEEA. The CDR3 covers 14 residues. DNA for the CDR3: TGTGCCAGCAGCTTTCTGGCGGCACAAGAGACCCAGTACTTC. Protein: CASSFLAAQETQYF.

This sequence joins TRBV7-2 and TRBJ1-2, with TRBD1 as a possible D gene (6 bases). This CDR3 comprises 16 residues. Germline loops: CDR1 SGHTA, CDR2 FQGNSA. V was cut by 1 base and J by 5 bases, with 17 bases left in between. This CDR3 reads CASSLVLGGPGYGYTF. The CDR3 DNA reads TGTGCCAGCAGCTTAGTTCTGGGGGGCCCTGGATATGGCTACACCTTC.

A note on this clonotype: An end of the junction differs from the germline gene, which may be a read error. This chain connects TRBV15 to TRBJ2-3; D is possibly TRBD2 (6 bases). Germline-derived CDR1 and CDR2 are LNHNV and YYDKDF (reference sequence). The CDR3 has 15 residues. The CDR3 coding sequence is TGTGCCACCAGCGGGGGGAATTACGACGCAGATACACAGTATTTT. Translated: CATSGGNYDADTQYF.

A few counts support this clonotype. The chain links TRBV10-3 to TRBJ1-2; D is undetermined. This CDR3 is 11 amino acids long. V was pared by 4 bases and J by 6 bases, with 6 bases between. Germline loops: CDR1 ENHRY, CDR2 SYGVKD. For the CDR3, the DNA is TGTGCCATCAGTGGGCGGGATGGCTACACCTTC. Its protein product is CAISGRDGYTF.

The chain links TRBV7-3 to TRBJ1-3; D is ambiguous. Germline V CDR1 and CDR2: SGHTA, FQGTGA. This CDR3 region has 16 residues. V gave up 3 bases and J gave up 0 bases, with 12 bases separating them. CDR3 residues: CASSFMAYSSGNTIYF. CDR3 DNA sequence: TGTGCCAGCAGCTTCATGGCGTACTCCTCTGGAAACACCATATATTTT.

This clonotype was picked up a small number of times. V and J are TRBV20-1 and TRBJ2-1; TRBD1 aligns across 9 bases. Unmatched junction bases numbered 8, after V lost 5 bases and J lost 6 bases. Germline assignment: CDR1 DFQATT and CDR2 SNEGSKA (reference sequence). The CDR3 sequence is 14 residues long. CDR3 nucleotide sequence: TGCAGTGCTCGGGACAGGGTCGGTTTCAATGAGCAGTTCTTC. This gives the protein CSARDRVGFNEQFF.

The chain uses TRBV2 and TRBJ2-1, with TRBD1 identical over 8 bases. CDR1 SNHLY and CDR2 FYNNEI come from the germline V gene. With 5 bases clipped from V and 2 bases from J, the junction kept 8 bases outside the gene matches. The CDR3 has 16 residues. This CDR3 is CASSFPTGATYNEQFF. CDR3 in DNA: TGTGCCAGCAGTTTCCCGACAGGGGCTACCTACAATGAGCAGTTCTTC.

This clonotype was detected a few times. The genes are TRBV27 and TRBJ2-5; D perhaps matches TRBD1 (5 bases). This CDR3 contains 13 residues. Trimming stripped 6 bases from V and 4 bases from J, with 12 bases between. Germline CDR1 is MNHEY and CDR2 is SMNVEV (reference sequence). CDR3 residues: CASRRTFGETQYF. The DNA for the CDR3 is TGTGCCAGCAGGAGGACATTTGGAGAGACCCAGTACTTC.

The V call is TRBV11-1, the J call TRBJ2-1; 10 bases agree with TRBD2. The V gene's germline CDR1 is SGHAT and CDR2 FQDESV (reference sequence). With V trimmed by 0 bases and J by 4 bases, 9 bases remained unmatched. CDR3 length: 18 amino acids. The CDR3, as DNA: TGTGCCAGCAGCTTAGCAGATCTAGCGGGGGCCGAATACAATGAGCAGTTCTTC. Its translation is CASSLADLAGAEYNEQFF.

This chain links TRBV20-1 with TRBJ1-4, with D possibly being TRBD1 (5 bases). V dropped 0 bases and J dropped 8 bases, with 13 bases sitting between them. The CDR3 runs 14 residues. Germline V gene sequence: CDR1 DFQATT, CDR2 SNEGSKA (reference sequence). In DNA, the CDR3 is TGCAGTGCTAGAGAGTCAGGGCCGGGCGAAAAACTGTTTTTT. Translating it yields CSARESGPGEKLFF.

The rearrangement links TRBV7-8 to TRBJ1-2; D is perhaps TRBD1 (5 bases). CDR1 is SGHVS, CDR2 FQNEAQ, per germline. Trimming pared 7 bases from V and 10 bases from J, leaving 16 bases between. The CDR3 loop spans 12 amino acids. The CDR3 DNA is TGTGCCAGCACCCTGATCGACAGCCACTACACCTTC. It translates to CASTLIDSHYTF.

This clonotype was seen a few times. The junction departs from the called germline gene at one end, perhaps through a read error. This rearrangement joins TRBV7-2 to TRBJ2-1; D gene ambiguous. The CDR3 has 15 residues. The germline V gene has CDR1 SGHTA and CDR2 FQGNSA. CDR3 sequence reads: CASSQGMAPPNEQFF. CDR3 DNA sequence: TGTGCCAGCAGCCAAGGTATGGCCCCACCCAATGAGCAGTTCTTT. Based on the CDR3 plus reference TRBV7-2 and TRBJ2-1, the full variable domain is GAGVSQSPSNKVTEKGKDVELRCDPISGHTALYWYRQSLGQGLEFLIYFQGNSAPDKSGLPSDRFSAERTGGSVSTLTIQRTQQEDSAVYLCASSQGMAPPNEQFFGPGTRLTVL.

The rearrangement links TRBV30 to TRBJ1-2; no firm D call. V lost 0 bases and J lost 5, with 7 bases in between. Germline CDR1 reads GTSNPN; CDR2 reads SVGIG (reference sequence). This CDR3 comprises 12 residues. The CDR3 region is CAWSVTGYGYTF. In DNA form, the CDR3 reads TGTGCCTGGAGTGTTACGGGGTATGGCTACACCTTC.

Note on this clonotype: A read error may produce the germline difference seen at one junction end. The CDR3 region is CASSLLVSYSEQFF. CDR3 nucleotides: TGTGCCAGCAGCTTACTCGTCTCCTACAGTGAGCAGTTCTTC. The rearrangement uses TRBV7-2 and TRBJ2-1; D remains ambiguous. From germline, CDR1 is SGHTA and CDR2 FQGNSA. This CDR3 has 14 residues.

The chain joins TRBV7-9 to TRBJ1-1; 12 nucleotides match TRBD1. The CDR3 has 15 residues. Germline CDR1 and CDR2: SEHNR and FQNEAQ (reference sequence). V shed 3 bases and J 8 bases; nucleotides not matched to a gene: 7. The CDR3 DNA follows: TGTGCCAGCAGCTTTTCCGGGACAGGGGGCGAGGAAGCTTTCTTT. Amino acids: CASSFSGTGGEEAFF.

The rearrangement links TRBV2 to TRBJ1-2; maybe TRBD1 (6 bases). Germline V gene lookup returns CDR1 SNHLY and CDR2 FYNNEI. The CDR3 loop spans 13 amino acids. Trimming removed 7 bases from V and 5 bases from J, with 14 bases in between. In DNA, the CDR3 is TGTGCCAGCAATGCAGGGGCGGATTATGGCTACACCTTC. Its protein is CASNAGADYGYTF.

Many counts were recorded for this clonotype. This chain joins TRBV7-2 and TRBJ1-1, with D possibly being TRBD1 (5 bases). Trimming removed 5 bases from V and 5 bases from J, with 15 bases in between. CDR1 and CDR2 (germline): SGHTA, FQGNSA. This CDR3 is built from 14 residues. DNA for the CDR3: TGTGCCAGCAGCCCGCCCGGGGGAGGAACTGAAGCTTTCTTT. It codes for CASSPPGGGTEAFF.

The chain couples TRBV29-1 to TRBJ2-3, with D perhaps matching TRBD1 or TRBD2 (6 bases each). The CDR3 spans 13 residues. With 6 bases removed from V and 2 bases from J, the gap between germline ends came to 12 bases. Germline V lookup: CDR1 SQVTM, CDR2 ANQGSEA. In DNA, the CDR3 is TGCAGCGTGAGGGGGAGGTTCACAGATACGCAGTATTTT. Protein sequence: CSVRGRFTDTQYF.